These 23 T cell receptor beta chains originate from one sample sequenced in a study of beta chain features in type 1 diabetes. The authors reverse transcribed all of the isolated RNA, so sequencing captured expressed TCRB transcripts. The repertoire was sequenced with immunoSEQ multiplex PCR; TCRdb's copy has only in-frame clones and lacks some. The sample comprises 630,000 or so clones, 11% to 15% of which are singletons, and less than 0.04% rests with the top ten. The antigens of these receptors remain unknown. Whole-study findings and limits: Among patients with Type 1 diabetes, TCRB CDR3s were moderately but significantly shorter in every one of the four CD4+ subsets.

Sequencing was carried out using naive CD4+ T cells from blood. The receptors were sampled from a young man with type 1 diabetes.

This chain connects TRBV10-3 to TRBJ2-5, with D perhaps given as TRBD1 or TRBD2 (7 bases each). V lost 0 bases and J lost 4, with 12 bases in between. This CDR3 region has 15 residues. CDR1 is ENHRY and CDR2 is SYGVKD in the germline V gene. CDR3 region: CAISESTGRGETQYF. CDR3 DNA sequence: TGTGCCATCAGTGAGTCGACAGGGAGGGGAGAGACCCAGTACTTC.

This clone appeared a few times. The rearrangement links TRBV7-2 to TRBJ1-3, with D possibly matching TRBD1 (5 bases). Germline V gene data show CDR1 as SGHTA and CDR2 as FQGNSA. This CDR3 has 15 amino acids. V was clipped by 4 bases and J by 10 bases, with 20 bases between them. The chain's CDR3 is CASSSRQTEVETIYF. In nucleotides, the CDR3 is TGTGCCAGCAGCTCCCGACAGACAGAGGTTGAAACCATATATTTT. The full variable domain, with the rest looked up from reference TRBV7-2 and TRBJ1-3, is GAGVSQSPSNKVTEKGKDVELRCDPISGHTALYWYRQSLGQGLEFLIYFQGNSAPDKSGLPSDRFSAERTGGSVSTLTIQRTQQEDSAVYLCASSSRQTEVETIYFGEGSWLTVV.

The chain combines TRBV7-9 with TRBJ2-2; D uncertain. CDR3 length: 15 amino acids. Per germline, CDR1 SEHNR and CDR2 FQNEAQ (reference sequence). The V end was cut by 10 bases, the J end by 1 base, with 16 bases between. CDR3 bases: TGTGCCACAGCCATCGGGCCGTTGAACACCGGGGAGCTGTTTTTT. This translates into CATAIGPLNTGELFF.

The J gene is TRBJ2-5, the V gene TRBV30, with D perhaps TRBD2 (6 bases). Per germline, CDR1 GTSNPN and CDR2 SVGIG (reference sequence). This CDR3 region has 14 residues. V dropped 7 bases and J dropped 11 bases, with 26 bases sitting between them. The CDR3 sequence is CALLRDPGRGEQYF. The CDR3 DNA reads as TGTGCCTTATTACGGGACCCCGGGCGGGGAGAGCAGTACTTC.

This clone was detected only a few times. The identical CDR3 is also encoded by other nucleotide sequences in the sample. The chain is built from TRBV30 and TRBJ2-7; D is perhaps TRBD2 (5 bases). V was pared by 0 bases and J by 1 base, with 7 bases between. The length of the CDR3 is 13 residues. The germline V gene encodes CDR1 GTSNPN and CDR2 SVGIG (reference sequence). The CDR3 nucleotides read TGTGCCTGGAGTGTAGGAGGTTCCTACGAGCAGTACTTC. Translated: CAWSVGGSYEQYF.

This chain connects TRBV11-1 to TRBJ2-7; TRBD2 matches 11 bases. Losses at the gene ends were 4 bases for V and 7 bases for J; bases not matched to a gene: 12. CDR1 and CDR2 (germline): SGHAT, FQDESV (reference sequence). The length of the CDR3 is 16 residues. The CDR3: CASSSTLAGGPLEQYF. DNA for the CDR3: TGTGCCAGCAGCTCCACTCTAGCGGGAGGCCCCTTGGAGCAGTACTTC.

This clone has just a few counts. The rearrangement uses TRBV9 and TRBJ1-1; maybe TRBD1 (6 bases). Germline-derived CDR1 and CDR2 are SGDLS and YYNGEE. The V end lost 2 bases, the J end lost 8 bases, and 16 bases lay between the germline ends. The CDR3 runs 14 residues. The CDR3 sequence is CASSVGQNQVEAFF. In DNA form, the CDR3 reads TGTGCCAGCAGCGTCGGACAGAACCAGGTGGAAGCTTTCTTT. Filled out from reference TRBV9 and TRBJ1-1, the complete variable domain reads DSGVTQTPKHLITATGQRVTLRCSPRSGDLSVYWYQQSLDQGLQFLIQYYNGEERAKGNILERFSAQQFPDLHSELNLSSLELGDSALYFCASSVGQNQVEAFFGQGTRLTVV.

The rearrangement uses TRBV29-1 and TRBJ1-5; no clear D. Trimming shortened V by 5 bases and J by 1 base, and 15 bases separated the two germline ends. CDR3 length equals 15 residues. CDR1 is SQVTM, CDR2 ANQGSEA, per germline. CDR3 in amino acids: CSVLTSTLSNQPQHF. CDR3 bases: TGCAGCGTTCTCACCTCGACACTCAGCAATCAGCCCCAGCATTTT.

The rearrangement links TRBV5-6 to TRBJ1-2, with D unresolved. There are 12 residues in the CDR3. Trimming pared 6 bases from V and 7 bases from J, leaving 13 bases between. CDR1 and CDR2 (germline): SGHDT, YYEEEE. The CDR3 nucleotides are TGTGCCAGCAACATCCAGCGGTTTGGCTACACCTTC. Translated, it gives CASNIQRFGYTF.

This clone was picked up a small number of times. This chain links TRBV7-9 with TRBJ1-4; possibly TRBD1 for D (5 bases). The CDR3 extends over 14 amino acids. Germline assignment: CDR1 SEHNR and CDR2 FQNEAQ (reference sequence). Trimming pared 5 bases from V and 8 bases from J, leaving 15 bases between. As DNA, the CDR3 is TGTGCCAGCAGCCCCCCCAGGGAAGGAGAAAAACTGTTTTTT. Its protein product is CASSPPREGEKLFF.

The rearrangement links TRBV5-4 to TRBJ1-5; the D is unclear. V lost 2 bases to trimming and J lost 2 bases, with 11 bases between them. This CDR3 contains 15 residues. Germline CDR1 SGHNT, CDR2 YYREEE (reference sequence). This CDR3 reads CASSLGSGGNQPQHF. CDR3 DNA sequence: TGTGCCAGCAGCTTAGGATCCGGGGGCAATCAGCCCCAGCATTTT.

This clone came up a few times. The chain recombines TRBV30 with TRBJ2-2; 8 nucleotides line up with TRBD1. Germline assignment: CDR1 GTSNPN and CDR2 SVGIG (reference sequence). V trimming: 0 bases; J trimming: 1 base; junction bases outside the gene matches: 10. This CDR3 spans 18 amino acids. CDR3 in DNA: TGTGCCTGGAGTGTAAATCTAGGACAGGGCTTGAACACCGGGGAGCTGTTTTTT. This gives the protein CAWSVNLGQGLNTGELFF.

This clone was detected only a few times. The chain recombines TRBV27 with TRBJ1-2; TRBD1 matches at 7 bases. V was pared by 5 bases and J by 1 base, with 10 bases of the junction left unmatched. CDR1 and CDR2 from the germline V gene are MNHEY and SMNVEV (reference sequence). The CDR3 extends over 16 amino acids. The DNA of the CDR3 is TGTGCCAGCAGTCTCCGACAGGGTGGGATTAACTATGGCTACACCTTC. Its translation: CASSLRQGGINYGYTF.

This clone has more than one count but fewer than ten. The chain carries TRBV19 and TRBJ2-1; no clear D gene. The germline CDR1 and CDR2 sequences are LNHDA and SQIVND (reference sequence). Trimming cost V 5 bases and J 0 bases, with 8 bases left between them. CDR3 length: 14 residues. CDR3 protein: CASSPVSSYNEQFF. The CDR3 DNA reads TGTGCCAGTAGTCCAGTGAGCTCCTACAATGAGCAGTTCTTC.

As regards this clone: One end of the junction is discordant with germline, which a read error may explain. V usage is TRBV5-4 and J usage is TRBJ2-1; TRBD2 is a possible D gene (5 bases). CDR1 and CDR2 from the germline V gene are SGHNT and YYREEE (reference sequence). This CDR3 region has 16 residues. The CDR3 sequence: CASRLAGGGRYNEQFF. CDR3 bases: TGTGCCAGCAGATTGGCCGGAGGCGGGCGATACAATGAGCAGTTCTTC. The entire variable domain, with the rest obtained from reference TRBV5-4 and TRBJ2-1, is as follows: ETGVTQSPTHLIKTRGQQVTLRCSSQSGHNTVSWYQQALGQGPQFIFQYYREEENGRGNFPPRFSGLQFPNYSSELNVNALELDDSALYLCASRLAGGGRYNEQFFGPGTRLTVL.

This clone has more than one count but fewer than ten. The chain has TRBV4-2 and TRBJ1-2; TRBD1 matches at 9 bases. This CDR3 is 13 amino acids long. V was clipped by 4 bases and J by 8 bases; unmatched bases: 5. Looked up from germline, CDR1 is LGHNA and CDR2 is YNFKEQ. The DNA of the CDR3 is TGTGCCAGCAGCCCCGGGACAGGGAACGGCTACACCTTC. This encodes CASSPGTGNGYTF.

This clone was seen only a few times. CDR3 coding DNA: TGTGCCAGCTCACCACCCGGCCTCGGGGAGACCCAGTACTTC. Amino acids: CASSPPGLGETQYF. V is TRBV18 and J is TRBJ2-5; no reliable D call. In germline, CDR1 is KGHSH, CDR2 LQKENI. V lost 0 bases to trimming and J lost 5 bases, with 10 bases between them. The CDR3 contains 14 residues. Full variable domain (remainder filled in from reference TRBV18 and TRBJ2-5): NAGVMQNPRHLVRRRGQEARLRCSPMKGHSHVYWYRQLPEEGLKFMVYLQKENIIDESGMPKERFSAEFPKEGPSILRIQQVVRGDSAAYFCASSPPGLGETQYFGPGTRLLVL.

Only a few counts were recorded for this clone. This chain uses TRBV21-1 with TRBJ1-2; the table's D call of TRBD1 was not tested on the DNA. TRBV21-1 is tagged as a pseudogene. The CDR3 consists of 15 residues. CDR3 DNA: TGTGCCAGCAGCAAAGCAACAGGGGCAGGGGAAGGCTACACCTTC. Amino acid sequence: CASSKATGAGEGYTF.

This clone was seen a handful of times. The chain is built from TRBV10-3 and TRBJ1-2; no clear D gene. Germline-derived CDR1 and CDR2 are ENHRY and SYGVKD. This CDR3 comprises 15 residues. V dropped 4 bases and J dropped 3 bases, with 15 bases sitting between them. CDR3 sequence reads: CAISVEELLDYGYTF. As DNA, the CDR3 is TGTGCCATCAGTGTAGAGGAGCTGTTGGACTATGGCTACACCTTC.

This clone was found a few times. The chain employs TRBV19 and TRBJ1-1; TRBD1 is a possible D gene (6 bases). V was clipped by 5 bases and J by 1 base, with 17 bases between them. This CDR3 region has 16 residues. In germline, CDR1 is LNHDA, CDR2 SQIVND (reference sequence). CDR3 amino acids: CASSPRTAGANTEAFF. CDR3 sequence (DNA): TGTGCCAGTAGTCCCCGGACAGCTGGAGCGAACACTGAAGCTTTCTTT.

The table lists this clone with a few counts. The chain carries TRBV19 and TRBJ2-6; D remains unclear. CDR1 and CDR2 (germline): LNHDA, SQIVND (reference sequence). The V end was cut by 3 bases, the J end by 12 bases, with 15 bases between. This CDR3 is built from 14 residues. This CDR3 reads CASSIKSNIGVLTF. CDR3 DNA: TGTGCCAGTAGTATTAAGTCCAACATCGGCGTCCTGACTTTC.

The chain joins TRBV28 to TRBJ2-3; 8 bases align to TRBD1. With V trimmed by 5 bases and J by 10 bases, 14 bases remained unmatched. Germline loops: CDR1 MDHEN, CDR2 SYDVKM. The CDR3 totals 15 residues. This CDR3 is CASSPPGTGPPSQYF. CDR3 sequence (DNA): TGTGCCAGCAGTCCCCCCGGGACAGGTCCCCCGTCGCAGTATTTT.

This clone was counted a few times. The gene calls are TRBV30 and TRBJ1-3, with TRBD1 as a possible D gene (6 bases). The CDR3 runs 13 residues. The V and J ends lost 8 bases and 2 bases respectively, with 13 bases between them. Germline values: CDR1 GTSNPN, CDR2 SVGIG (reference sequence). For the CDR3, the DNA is TGTGCCGCTAATCGACAGGCTGGAAACACCATATATTTT. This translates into CAANRQAGNTIYF.